This is a list of T cell receptor beta chains from one sample in a study of blood T cell repertoires in COVID-19. The protocol was immunoSEQ multiplex PCR, while the TCRdb copy is restricted to in-frame clones and leaves out a portion. The sample lists 150,000 or so clones; 79% were seen once. Sequenced material: peripheral blood. All receptors come from a woman aged 60 to 75 with COVID-19, enrolled during active disease. The CDR3 runs from the conserved cysteine through the conserved F or W. D genes are given only for firm matches. A clone size is listed for some rows: how often the clone was seen (once, few, many), or a class if it is expanded.

v_call	clone_size	d_call	j_call	cdr3_nt	cdr3_aa
TRBV6-2/TRBV6-3	.	.	TRBJ1-1	TGTGCCAGCAGTTACCGGCCCCCCACAGCGAACACTGAAGCTTTCTTT	CASSYRPPTANTEAFF
TRBV7-2	.	TRBD2	TRBJ2-3	TGTGCCAGCAGCCCCGCAGCGGGAGCAAGTGATACGCAGTATTTT	CASSPAAGASDTQYF
TRBV14	once	.	TRBJ1-1	TGTGCCAGCAGCTCCTGGGACACTTCTGAAGCTTTCTTT	CASSSWDTSEAFF
TRBV5-1	.	TRBD1	TRBJ1-2	TGCGCCAGCAGCGCGCGACAGGGGGCAGGGTATGGCTACACCTTC	CASSARQGAGYGYTF
TRBV7-9	.	.	TRBJ1-5	TGTGCCATCTCAGGGGATGGAAATCAGCCCCAGCATTTT	CAISGDGNQPQHF
TRBV6-5	.	.	TRBJ2-2	TGTGCCAGCAGTTACTCTTTGGGGGCCACCGGGGAGCTGTTTTTT	CASSYSLGATGELFF
TRBV28	.	TRBD1	TRBJ2-1	TGTGCCAGCATAAACAGGGGTCCCTACAATGAGCAGTTCTTC	CASINRGPYNEQFF
TRBV28	.	.	TRBJ1-6	TGTGCCAGCAGCCCCACAGGGAGAAATTCACCCCTCCACTTT	CASSPTGRNSPLHF
TRBV5-4	.	.	TRBJ2-7	TGTGCCAGCAGCTTGGCGAAGGCCGGGGTCGACGAGCAGTACTTC	CASSLAKAGVDEQYF
TRBV11-2	.	TRBD1	TRBJ2-7	TGTGCCAGCAGCTTGGGACAGGGGTTCTTCTACGAGCAGTACTTC	CASSLGQGFFYEQYF
TRBV21-1	once	.	TRBJ1-5	TGTGCCAGCAGCTCCCATGGTGGACAGGGTAGTTGGAGGGATAGCAATCAGCCCCAGCATTTT	CASSSHGGQGSWRDSNQPQHF
TRBV7-9	.	.	TRBJ1-4	TGTGCCAGCAGCTTACTGGTCAGCGGTAATGAAAAACTGTTTTTT	CASSLLVSGNEKLFF
TRBV25-1	few	.	TRBJ1-4	TGTGCCAGCCGGGGGGGGCGCCGAAGTGATAATGAAAAACTGTTTTTT	CASRGGRRSDNEKLFF
TRBV5-1	.	TRBD2	TRBJ2-3	TGCGCCAGCAGCGTAGCGGGTAGGTCGGATACGCAGTATTTT	CASSVAGRSDTQYF
TRBV7-6	.	.	TRBJ1-6	TGTGCCAGCAGCTCCCGGGACACGATAAATTCACCCCTCCACTTT	CASSSRDTINSPLHF
TRBV6-4	.	TRBD1	TRBJ2-1	TGTGCCAGCAGTGTTCTCCCGGGACAGGGAAACAATGAGCAGTTCTTC	CASSVLPGQGNNEQFF
TRBV13	.	.	TRBJ2-3	TGTGCCAGCAGCTTTTCGTTGGTGGGAGGCAAATTCACAGATACGCAGTATTTT	CASSFSLVGGKFTDTQYF